This TCR beta chain was captured by sequencing in a study of beta chain features in type 1 diabetes. Study-level results: Across patients, naive, central memory and Treg TCRB repertoires exhibited apparently greater similarity than was observed across healthy donors. Among type 1 diabetes patients, VDJ junctions had fewer insertions and more deletions.

cDNA synthesis used the whole RNA isolate, giving expressed TCRB sequences. Profiled with immunoSEQ multiplex PCR; TCRdb holds only in-frame clones, not every one. This sample has 150,000 to 190,000 clones, with around 10% found just once. Naive, central memory, regulatory and stem cell-like memory cells within the CD4+ compartment were sorted using CD45RO/CCR7/CD25/CD127/CD95/CD27. Comment on this clone: Its matching antigen is unknown.

The J segment lost 7 bases and the V segment lost 3 bases, leaving 1 base of the junction unmatched. CDR3 length: 15 amino acids. The V gene's germline CDR1 is SGHTA and CDR2 FQGNSA. The receptor was isolated from a man between 18 and 35 years old in good health. Sequencing was performed on central memory CD4+ T cells from blood. J is TRBJ1-6 and V is TRBV7-2, with 12 bases fitting TRBD1. CDR3 sequence reads: CASSLGQGANSPLHF. DNA of the CDR3: TGTGCCAGCAGCTTGGGACAGGGGGCAAATTCACCCCTCCACTTT.